This T cell receptor (beta chain) was obtained from a study of shared clonotypes between healthy human individuals. Germline V gene sequence: CDR1 SEHNR, CDR2 FQNEAQ (reference sequence). CDR3 length: 15 amino acids. The V segment lost 1 base and the J segment 5 bases; nucleotides outside the gene matches: 8. Naive CD8 cells lacked CD45RO and underwent positive selection for CCR7, leaving out terminally differentiated effector memory CD45RA+ cells. Some clones are missing from TCRdb's copy, which holds only in-frame ones; the method was immunoSEQ multiplex PCR. Here the sample spans some 740,000 clones, over 90% being singletons.

The receptor was derived from a man between 25 and 39 years old in good health. Material: naive CD8+ T cells sorted from blood. The chain combines TRBV7-9 with TRBJ2-7, with 7 bases that match TRBD2. In DNA, the CDR3 is TGTGCCAGCAGCTTAGGCCTCCTAGCGGCCGACGAGCAGTACTTC. Protein: CASSLGLLAADEQYF.